The clone carrying this TCR delta chain showed up many times. TCRdb's protein, taken from a much larger clone, differs from this DNA's translation at residue 4, likely owing to a read error; the protein displayed comes from the DNA. This sample includes further DNA sequences coding for the same CDR3. TCRdb re-called clones from the multiplex PCR reads via CATT. The sample consists of approximately 93,000 delta-chain clones, approximately 0.92% of them appearing once. This CDR3 contains 18 residues. Looked up from germline, CDR1 is GEAIGNYY and CDR2 is EKD. Flow sorting of PBMC yielded separate Vgamma9/Vdelta2+ and Vdelta2-negative gammadelta T cell populations for bulk repertoire analysis. This sample was taken from a study of γδ T cells in repeated Plasmodium falciparum infection.

The sample taken for sequencing was gamma-delta T cells from blood. This chain joins TRDV2 and TRDJ1; 10 bases are shared with TRDD3. The receptor was derived from a pool of human donors (malaria-infected and uninfected, not separated). The CDR3 loop reads CACGTAMLGDSSTDKLIF. The CDR3 DNA reads as TGTGCCTGTGGCACCGCTATGCTGGGGGATAGTAGCACCGATAAACTCATCTTT.